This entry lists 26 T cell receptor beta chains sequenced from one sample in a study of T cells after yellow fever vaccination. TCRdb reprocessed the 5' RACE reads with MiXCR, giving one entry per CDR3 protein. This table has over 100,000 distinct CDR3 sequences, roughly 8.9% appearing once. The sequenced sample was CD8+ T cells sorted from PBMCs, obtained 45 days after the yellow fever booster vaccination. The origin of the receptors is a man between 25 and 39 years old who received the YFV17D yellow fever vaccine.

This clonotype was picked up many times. CDR3 region: CASSPGKGAYGYTF. The CDR3 nucleotides are TGCGCCAGCAGCCCCGGGAAGGGGGCTTATGGCTACACCTTC. The rearrangement joins TRBV5-1 to TRBJ1-2; TRBD1 agrees at 7 bases. The germline CDR1 and CDR2 sequences are SGHRS and YFSETQ. The CDR3 is made up of 14 amino acids. V dropped 4 bases and J dropped 5; count of bases not matched to a gene: 8.

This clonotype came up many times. The CDR3 protein is CASSFSNYEQYF. The CDR3 bases are TGCGCCAGCAGCTTCTCGAATTACGAGCAGTACTTC. V and J are TRBV5-1 and TRBJ2-7; D is unresolved. Germline loops: CDR1 SGHRS, CDR2 YFSETQ. This CDR3 has 12 residues. V shed 2 bases and J shed 4 bases, with 7 bases lying between them.

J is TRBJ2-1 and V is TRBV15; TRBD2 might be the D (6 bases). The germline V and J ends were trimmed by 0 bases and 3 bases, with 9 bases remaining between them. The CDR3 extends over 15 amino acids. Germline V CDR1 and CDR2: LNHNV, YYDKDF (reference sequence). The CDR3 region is CATSREDGSYNEQFF. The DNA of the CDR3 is TGTGCCACCAGCAGAGAAGACGGGAGCTACAATGAGCAGTTCTTC.

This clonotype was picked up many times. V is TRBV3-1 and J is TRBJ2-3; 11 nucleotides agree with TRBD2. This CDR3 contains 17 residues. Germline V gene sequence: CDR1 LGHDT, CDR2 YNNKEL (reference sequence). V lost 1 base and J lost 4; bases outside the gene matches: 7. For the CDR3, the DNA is TGTGCCAGCAGCCAAGCCCTCCTAGCGGGAGGTTCAGATACGCAGTATTTT. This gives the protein CASSQALLAGGSDTQYF.

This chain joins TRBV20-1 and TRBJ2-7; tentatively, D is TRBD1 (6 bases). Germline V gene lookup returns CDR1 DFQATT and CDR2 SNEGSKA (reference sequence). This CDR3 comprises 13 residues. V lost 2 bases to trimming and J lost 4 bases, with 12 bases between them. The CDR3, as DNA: TGCAGTGCTAGATCAGGGGACGCGTACGAGCAGTACTTC. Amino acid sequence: CSARSGDAYEQYF.

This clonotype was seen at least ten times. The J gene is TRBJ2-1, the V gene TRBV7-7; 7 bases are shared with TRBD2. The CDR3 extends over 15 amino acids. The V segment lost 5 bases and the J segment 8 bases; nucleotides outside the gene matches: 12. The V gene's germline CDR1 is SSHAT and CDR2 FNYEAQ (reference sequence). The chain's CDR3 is CASSARASGRHEQFF. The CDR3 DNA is TGTGCCAGCAGCGCCCGGGCTAGCGGACGCCATGAGCAGTTCTTC.

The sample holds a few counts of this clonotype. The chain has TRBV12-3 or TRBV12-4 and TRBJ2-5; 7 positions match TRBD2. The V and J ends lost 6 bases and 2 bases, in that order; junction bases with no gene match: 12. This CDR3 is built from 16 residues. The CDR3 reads CASRNRASGEQETQYF. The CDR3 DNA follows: TGTGCCAGCAGAAATCGGGCTAGCGGTGAGCAAGAGACCCAGTACTTC.

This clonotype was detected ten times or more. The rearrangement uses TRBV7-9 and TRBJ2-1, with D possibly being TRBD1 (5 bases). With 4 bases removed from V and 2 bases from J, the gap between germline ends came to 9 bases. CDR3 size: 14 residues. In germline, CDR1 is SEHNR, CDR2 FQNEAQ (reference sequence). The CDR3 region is CASSWGGAYNEQFF. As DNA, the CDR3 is TGTGCCAGCAGCTGGGGCGGAGCCTACAATGAGCAGTTCTTC.

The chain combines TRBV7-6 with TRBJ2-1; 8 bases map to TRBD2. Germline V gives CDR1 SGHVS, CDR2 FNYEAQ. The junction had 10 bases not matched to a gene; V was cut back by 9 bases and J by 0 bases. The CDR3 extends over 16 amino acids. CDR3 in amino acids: CASRGGEGPSYNEQFF. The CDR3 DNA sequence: TGTGCCAGTCGGGGGGGGGAGGGCCCCTCCTACAATGAGCAGTTCTTC.

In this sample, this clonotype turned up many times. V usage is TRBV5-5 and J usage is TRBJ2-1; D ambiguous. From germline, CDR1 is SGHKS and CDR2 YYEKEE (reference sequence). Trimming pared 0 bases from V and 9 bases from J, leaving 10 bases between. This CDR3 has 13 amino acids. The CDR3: CASSLVPLGEQFF. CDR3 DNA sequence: TGTGCCAGCAGCTTGGTTCCTCTTGGTGAGCAGTTCTTC.

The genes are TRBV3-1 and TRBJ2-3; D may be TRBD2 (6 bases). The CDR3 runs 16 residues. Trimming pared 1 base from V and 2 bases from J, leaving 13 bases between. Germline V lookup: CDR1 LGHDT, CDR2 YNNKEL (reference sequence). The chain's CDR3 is CASSQVPDYFTDTQYF. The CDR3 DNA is TGTGCCAGCAGCCAAGTTCCGGACTACTTCACAGATACGCAGTATTTT.

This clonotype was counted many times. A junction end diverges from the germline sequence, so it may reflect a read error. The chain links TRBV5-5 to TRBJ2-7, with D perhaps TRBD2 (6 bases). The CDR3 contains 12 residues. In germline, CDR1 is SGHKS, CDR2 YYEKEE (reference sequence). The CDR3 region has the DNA TGTGCCAGCAGCGGTGGCGGGACCCCAGGAGACTTC. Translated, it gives CASSGGGTPGDF.

In nucleotides, the CDR3 is TGCGCCAGCAGCCGCGGACTAGCGGGAGTGAATGAGCAGTTCTTC. It is translated as CASSRGLAGVNEQFF. This sequence joins TRBV4-1 and TRBJ2-1, with 13 nucleotides matching TRBD2. CDR3 size: 15 residues. Germline lookup yields CDR1 MGHRA and CDR2 YSYEKL. V trimming: 4 bases; J trimming: 7 bases; junction bases outside the gene matches: 4.

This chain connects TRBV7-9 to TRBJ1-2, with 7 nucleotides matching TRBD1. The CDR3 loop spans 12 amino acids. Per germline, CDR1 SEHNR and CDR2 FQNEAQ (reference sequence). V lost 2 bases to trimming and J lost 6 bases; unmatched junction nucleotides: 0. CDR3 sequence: CASSLTGDGYTF. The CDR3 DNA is TGTGCCAGCAGCTTAACAGGGGATGGCTACACCTTC.

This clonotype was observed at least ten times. The CDR3 DNA sequence: TGCAGCGTTGAAGGACTAGCGGGAGCATACAATGAGCAGTTCTTC. It is translated as CSVEGLAGAYNEQFF. V and J are TRBV29-1 and TRBJ2-1; TRBD2 agrees at 12 bases. This CDR3 contains 15 residues. The germline V gene encodes CDR1 SQVTM and CDR2 ANQGSEA. Trimming took 1 base from V and 4 from J; bases not matched to a gene: 2.

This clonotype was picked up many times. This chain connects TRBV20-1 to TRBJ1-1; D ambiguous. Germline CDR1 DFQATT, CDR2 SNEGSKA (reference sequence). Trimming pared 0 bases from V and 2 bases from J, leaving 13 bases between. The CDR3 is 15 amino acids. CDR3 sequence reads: CSARDDDNINTEAFF. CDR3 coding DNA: TGCAGTGCTAGAGACGATGACAATATCAACACTGAAGCTTTCTTT.

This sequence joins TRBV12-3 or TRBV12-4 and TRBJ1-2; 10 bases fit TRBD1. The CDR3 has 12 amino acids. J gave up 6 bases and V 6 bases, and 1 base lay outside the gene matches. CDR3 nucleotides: TGTGCCAGCAGGGACAGGGGGAATGGCTACACCTTC. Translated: CASRDRGNGYTF.

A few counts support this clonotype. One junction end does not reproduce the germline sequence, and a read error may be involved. CDR3 DNA: TGTGCCAGCAGTTACACCACAGGGGCATCTGACGCTTTCTTT. Its translation: CASSYTTGASDAFF. This chain joins TRBV6-5 and TRBJ1-1; 7 nucleotides line up with TRBD1. The germline gives CDR1 MNHEY, CDR2 SVGAGI. The CDR3 contains 14 residues.

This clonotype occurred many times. The CDR3 sequence is CASRNRGEGSNEQFF. The CDR3 DNA reads as TGTGCCAGCAGAAACAGGGGGGAGGGATCCAATGAGCAGTTCTTC. This rearrangement joins TRBV6-5 to TRBJ2-1; maybe TRBD1 (8 bases). Germline CDR1 MNHEY, CDR2 SVGAGI. This CDR3 spans 15 amino acids. V was trimmed by 6 bases and J by 6 bases, leaving 18 bases between them.

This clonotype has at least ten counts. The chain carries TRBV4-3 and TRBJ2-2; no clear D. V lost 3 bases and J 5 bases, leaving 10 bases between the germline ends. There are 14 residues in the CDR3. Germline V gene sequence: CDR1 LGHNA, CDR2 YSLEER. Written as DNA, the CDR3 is TGCGCCAGCAGCCATGGGCAGGCGACCGGGGAGCTGTTTTTT. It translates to CASSHGQATGELFF.

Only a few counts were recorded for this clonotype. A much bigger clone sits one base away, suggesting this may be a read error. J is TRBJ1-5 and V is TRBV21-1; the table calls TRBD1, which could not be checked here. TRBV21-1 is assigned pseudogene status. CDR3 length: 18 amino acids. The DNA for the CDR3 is TGTGCCAGCAGCACACGGGACAGGGGCGTAAATAGCAAACAGCCCCAGCATTTT. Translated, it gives CASSTRDRGVNSKQPQHF.

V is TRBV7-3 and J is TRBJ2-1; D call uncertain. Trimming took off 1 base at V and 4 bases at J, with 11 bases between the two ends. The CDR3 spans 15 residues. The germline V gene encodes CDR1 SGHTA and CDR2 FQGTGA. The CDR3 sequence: CASSLMWTTYNEQFF. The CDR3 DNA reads TGTGCCAGCAGCTTAATGTGGACGACGTACAATGAGCAGTTCTTC.

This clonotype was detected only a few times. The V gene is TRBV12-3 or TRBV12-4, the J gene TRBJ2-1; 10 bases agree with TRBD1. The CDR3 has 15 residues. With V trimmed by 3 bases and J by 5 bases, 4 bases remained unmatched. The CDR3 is CASSLWDRGNNEQFF. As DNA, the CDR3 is TGTGCCAGCAGTTTGTGGGACAGGGGCAACAATGAGCAGTTCTTC.

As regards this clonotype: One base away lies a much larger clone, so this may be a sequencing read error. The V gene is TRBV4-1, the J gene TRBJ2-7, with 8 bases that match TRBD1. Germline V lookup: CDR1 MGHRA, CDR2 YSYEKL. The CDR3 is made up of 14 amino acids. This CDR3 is CASSHRQGSYKQYF. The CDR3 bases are TGCGCCAGCAGCCACAGACAGGGGTCCTACAAGCAGTACTTC.

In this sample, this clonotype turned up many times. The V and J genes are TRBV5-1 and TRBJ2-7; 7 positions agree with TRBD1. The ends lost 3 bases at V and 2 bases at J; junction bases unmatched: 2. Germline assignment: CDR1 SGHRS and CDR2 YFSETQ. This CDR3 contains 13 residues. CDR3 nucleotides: TGCGCCAGCAGCTCCGGGACAGCCTACGAGCAGTACTTC. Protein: CASSSGTAYEQYF.

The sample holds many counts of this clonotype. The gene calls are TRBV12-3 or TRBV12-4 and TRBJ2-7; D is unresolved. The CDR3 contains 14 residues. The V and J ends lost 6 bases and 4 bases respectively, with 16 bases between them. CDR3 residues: CASSPSLFSYEQYF. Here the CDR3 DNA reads TGTGCCAGCAGCCCATCCCTATTTAGTTACGAGCAGTACTTC.